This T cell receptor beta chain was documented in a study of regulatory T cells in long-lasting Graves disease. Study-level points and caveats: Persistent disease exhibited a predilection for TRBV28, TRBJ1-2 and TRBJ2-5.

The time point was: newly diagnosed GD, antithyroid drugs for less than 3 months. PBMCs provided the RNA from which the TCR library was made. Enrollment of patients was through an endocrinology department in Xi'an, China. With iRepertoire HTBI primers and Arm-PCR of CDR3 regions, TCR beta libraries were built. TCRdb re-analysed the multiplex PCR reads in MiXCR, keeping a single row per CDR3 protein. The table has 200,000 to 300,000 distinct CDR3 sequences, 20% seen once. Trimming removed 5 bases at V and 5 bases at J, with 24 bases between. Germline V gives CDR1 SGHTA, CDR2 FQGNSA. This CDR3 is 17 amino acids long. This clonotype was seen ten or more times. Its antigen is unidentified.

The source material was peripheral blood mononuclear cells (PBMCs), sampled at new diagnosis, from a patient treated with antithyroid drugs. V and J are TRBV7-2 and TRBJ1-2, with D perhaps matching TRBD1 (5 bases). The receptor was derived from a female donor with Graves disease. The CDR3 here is CASSQEYNARGRYGYTF. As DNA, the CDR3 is TGTGCCAGCAGCCAAGAATATAACGCTCGGGGGAGGTATGGCTACACCTTC.